Presented here are 19 T cell receptor beta chains from one specimen sequenced in a study of cytotoxic CD8 clonotypes in ibrutinib-treated CLL. TCRdb's copy holds only in-frame clones and misses some; the assay was immunoSEQ multiplex PCR. The data contain about 160,000 clones, approximately 84% of them singletons. The sample was PBMCs, taken after 24 months of ibrutinib treatment. The receptor source for this set is a human donor with chronic lymphocytic leukemia.

The rearrangement joins TRBV6-5 to TRBJ2-7; D uncertain. CDR1 MNHEY and CDR2 SVGAGI come from the germline V gene. With 5 bases removed from V and 3 bases from J, the gap between germline ends came to 11 bases. This CDR3 has 13 amino acids. The DNA for the CDR3 is TGTGCCAGCAGTGACCCTCCTAGCTACGAGCAGTACTTC. Translating gives CASSDPPSYEQYF.

The chain recombines TRBV6-5 with TRBJ1-5, with 7 bases lining up with TRBD1. This CDR3 is 15 amino acids long. Germline V lookup: CDR1 MNHEY, CDR2 SVGAGI. V dropped 2 bases and J dropped 3; count of bases not matched to a gene: 4. The DNA for the CDR3 is TGTGCCAGCAGTTACGCAGGGGGGTCCAATCAGCCCCAGCATTTT. This gives the protein CASSYAGGSNQPQHF.

The rearrangement uses TRBV4-3 and TRBJ2-1; D remains ambiguous. V was pared by 0 bases and J by 3 bases, with 6 bases between. CDR3 length: 14 residues. The germline V gene has CDR1 LGHNA and CDR2 YSLEER. As DNA, the CDR3 is TGCGCCAGCAGCCAAGATCGTGGCTACAATGAGCAGTTCTTC. Translating it yields CASSQDRGYNEQFF.

This sequence joins TRBV27 and TRBJ2-3; perhaps TRBD1 as D (8 bases). V dropped 8 bases and J dropped 4 bases, with 19 bases sitting between them. Looked up from germline, CDR1 is MNHEY and CDR2 is SMNVEV (reference sequence). This CDR3 region has 15 residues. The CDR3 reads CASGDYRGISDTQYF. CDR3 bases: TGTGCCAGCGGGGACTACAGGGGGATTTCAGATACGCAGTATTTT.

Here the CDR3 DNA reads TGTGCCAGCAGCTTATCTCGGGGAGATACGCAGTATTTT. It translates to CASSLSRGDTQYF. This chain joins TRBV7-3 and TRBJ2-3; maybe TRBD2 (5 bases). Trimming removed 2 bases from V and 5 bases from J, with 8 bases in between. The CDR3 is made up of 13 amino acids. CDR1 and CDR2 from the germline V gene are SGHTA and FQGTGA.

V is TRBV6-5 and J is TRBJ2-7; D may be TRBD2 (5 bases). V dropped 8 bases and J dropped 6 bases, with 17 bases sitting between them. Germline loops: CDR1 MNHEY, CDR2 SVGAGI. This CDR3 region has 13 residues. The DNA for the CDR3 is TGTGCCAGCCGACTACTGGCTTCTGCCGAGCAGTACTTC. Its translation is CASRLLASAEQYF.

This chain uses TRBV28 with TRBJ2-7; D gene uncertain. From germline, CDR1 is MDHEN and CDR2 SYDVKM. The CDR3 runs 14 residues. V was pared by 3 bases and J by 0 bases, with 9 bases between. The CDR3, as DNA: TGTGCCAGCAGTTTCAGCCAAAGCTCCTACGAGCAGTACTTC. Translated: CASSFSQSSYEQYF.

A single count supports this clone. The rearrangement links TRBV11-2 to TRBJ1-1; D is unresolved. The CDR3 is 14 residues long. CDR1 is SGHAT, CDR2 FQNNGV, per germline. Trimming removed 2 bases at V and 1 base at J, with 8 bases between. CDR3 protein: CASSLIGGNTEAFF. In DNA, the CDR3 is TGTGCCAGCAGCTTAATAGGAGGGAACACTGAAGCTTTCTTT.

V gene TRBV5-1 combines with J gene TRBJ2-1; a weak D match, TRBD1 (6 bases). CDR1 and CDR2 (germline): SGHRS, YFSETQ. This CDR3 spans 13 amino acids. Trimming removed 7 bases from V and 3 bases from J, with 11 bases in between. This CDR3 is CASGYRDYNEQFF. CDR3 coding DNA: TGCGCCAGCGGATACAGGGACTACAATGAGCAGTTCTTC.

This rearrangement joins TRBV19 to TRBJ1-5, with D possibly matching TRBD1 (5 bases). Germline V gene sequence: CDR1 LNHDA, CDR2 SQIVND (reference sequence). Trimming cost V 2 bases and J 5 bases, with 13 bases left between them. The CDR3 covers 15 residues. CDR3 loop: CASSISRVGYQPQHF. The CDR3 DNA follows: TGTGCCAGTAGTATATCCAGGGTTGGTTATCAGCCCCAGCATTTT. Complete variable domain (other parts from reference TRBV19 and TRBJ1-5): DGGITQSPKYLFRKEGQNVTLSCEQNLNHDAMYWYRQDPGQGLRLIYYSQIVNDFQKGDIAEGYSVSREKKESFPLTVTSAQKNPTAFYLCASSISRVGYQPQHFGDGTRLSIL.

This clone appeared a few times. The chain couples TRBV30 to TRBJ1-5; TRBD1 is a possible D gene (5 bases). The CDR3 contains 12 residues. The ends were cut back, 1 base at V and 7 bases at J, with 8 bases in the middle. Germline V gives CDR1 GTSNPN, CDR2 SVGIG (reference sequence). CDR3 sequence reads: CAWSARGQPQHF. DNA of the CDR3: TGTGCCTGGAGTGCCCGGGGGCAGCCCCAGCATTTT.

In its sample, this clone was seen once. The chain's CDR3 is CASSPWTSGASTDTQYF. In DNA form, the CDR3 reads TGTGCCAGCAGCCCTTGGACTAGCGGAGCTAGCACAGATACGCAGTATTTT. This rearrangement joins TRBV4-2 to TRBJ2-3; 10 bases agree with TRBD2. Germline CDR1 and CDR2: LGHNA and YNFKEQ. CDR3 length: 17 amino acids. The ends lost 4 bases at V and 0 bases at J; junction bases unmatched: 7.

To note about this clone: Distinct nucleotide sequences in the sample also encode this CDR3. The gene calls are TRBV19 and TRBJ1-1; 9 nucleotides line up with TRBD1. Germline V gene sequence: CDR1 LNHDA, CDR2 SQIVND (reference sequence). J gave up 5 bases and V 4 bases, and 8 bases lay outside the gene matches. The CDR3 is 15 residues long. CDR3 nucleotide sequence: TGTGCCAGTAGTACCTCCGGGACAGGGTATACTGAAGCTTTCTTT. This translates into CASSTSGTGYTEAFF.

This rearrangement joins TRBV5-1 to TRBJ2-3; D ambiguous. V was cut by 0 bases and J by 3 bases, with 8 bases left in between. CDR3 size: 14 residues. CDR1 SGHRS and CDR2 YFSETQ come from the germline V gene. The CDR3 sequence: CASSLDGRTDTQYF. CDR3 DNA: TGCGCCAGCAGCTTGGATGGTAGGACAGATACGCAGTATTTT.

The chain employs TRBV27 and TRBJ1-1; 9 bases match TRBD1. This CDR3 is built from 14 residues. From germline, CDR1 is MNHEY and CDR2 SMNVEV (reference sequence). The J segment lost 7 bases and the V segment lost 6 bases, leaving 9 bases of the junction unmatched. CDR3 coding DNA: TGTGCCAGCAGCCTACAGGGGGCGCGTTATGAAGCTTTCTTT. Residues: CASSLQGARYEAFF.

This clone showed up just a few times. J is TRBJ1-2 and V is TRBV28; 7 bases are a match to TRBD1. Trimming at V came to 4 bases and at J to 3 bases, leaving 8 bases not matched to a gene. The CDR3 loop spans 15 amino acids. Germline CDR1 MDHEN, CDR2 SYDVKM. The CDR3 region is CASSSRQTGDYGYTF. The DNA for the CDR3 is TGTGCCAGCAGTTCACGACAAACAGGGGACTATGGCTACACCTTC.

This chain links TRBV5-1 with TRBJ1-2; D is unclear. Germline CDR1 SGHRS, CDR2 YFSETQ. The V and J ends lost 0 bases and 3 bases respectively, with 6 bases between them. This CDR3 has 13 residues. CDR3 sequence: CASSLVPDYGYTF. The CDR3, as DNA: TGCGCCAGCAGCTTGGTACCAGACTATGGCTACACCTTC.

This chain links TRBV4-1 with TRBJ1-1; TRBD1 matches at 7 bases. Germline-derived CDR1 and CDR2 are MGHRA and YSYEKL. Trimming removed 1 base from V and 5 bases from J; junction bases left unmatched: 10. This CDR3 spans 16 amino acids. CDR3 sequence reads: CASSQGSTGRGTEAFF. CDR3 DNA sequence: TGCGCCAGCAGCCAAGGCTCGACAGGGCGGGGGACTGAAGCTTTCTTT.

This clone showed up just a few times. The V call is TRBV7-9, the J call TRBJ1-3; D gene ambiguous. Germline CDR1 and CDR2: SEHNR and FQNEAQ (reference sequence). This CDR3 is 15 amino acids long. Deletions cut 3 bases from V and 1 base from J, with 10 bases between. DNA of the CDR3: TGTGCCAGCAGCTTTATTCAGACGTCTGGAAACACCATATATTTT. Amino acid sequence: CASSFIQTSGNTIYF.